These 30 T cell receptor beta chains were all obtained from the same sample, sequenced in a study of CD8 T cells in Susac syndrome (dated by TCRdb to the late 2010s). Library generation was performed with the immunoSEQ multiplex PCR assay. RNA was extracted with the RNeasy kit and roughly 0.45 to 1 ug was reverse transcribed using random hexamers. TCRdb trimmed public reads at Q25 via fastp, called clones via MiXCR and kept in-frame beta chains. All rows with the same CDR3 protein become a single entry with the most common DNA and genes. The sample table shows approximately 160,000 distinct CDR3 sequences, and 93% are seen once. In total, the top ten clones hold 0.13% of the sample. Sequenced sample: CD4+ T cells from PBMCs. These receptors all come from a human donor in good health.

This chain joins TRBV11-2 and TRBJ1-2, with TRBD1 as a possible D gene (5 bases). The V gene's germline CDR1 is SGHAT and CDR2 FQNNGV. This CDR3 comprises 13 residues. The V and J ends lost 3 bases and 4 bases respectively, with 9 bases between them. CDR3 amino acids: CASSFDRRYGYTF. Here the CDR3 DNA reads TGTGCCAGCAGCTTTGACAGACGCTATGGCTACACCTTC.

The chain links TRBV20-1 to TRBJ2-1; no clear D. Trimming pared 6 bases from V and 0 bases from J, leaving 12 bases between. Germline loops: CDR1 DFQATT, CDR2 SNEGSKA (reference sequence). The CDR3 has 14 amino acids. The CDR3 coding sequence is TGCAGTGCCATAGGGTGGAGCTCCTACAATGAGCAGTTCTTC. This translates into CSAIGWSSYNEQFF.

This rearrangement joins TRBV5-1 to TRBJ2-3; D not resolved. Germline V lookup: CDR1 SGHRS, CDR2 YFSETQ. Trimming removed 7 bases from V and 0 bases from J, with 12 bases in between. There are 14 residues in the CDR3. Here the CDR3 reads CASLDTASTDTQYF. The CDR3 DNA is TGCGCCAGCCTCGATACGGCTAGCACAGATACGCAGTATTTT.

This clonotype was observed a single time. The J gene is TRBJ2-5, the V gene TRBV4-2; 8 bases agree with TRBD2. CDR1 and CDR2 from the germline V gene are LGHNA and YNFKEQ. Trimming took 0 bases from V and 1 from J; bases not matched to a gene: 7. This CDR3 is built from 17 residues. The CDR3 loop is CASSQELTLAVQETQYF. In nucleotides, the CDR3 is TGTGCCAGCAGCCAAGAATTGACACTAGCGGTCCAAGAGACCCAGTACTTC.

The chain recombines TRBV20-1 with TRBJ2-7; 12 positions agree with TRBD2. CDR1 is DFQATT and CDR2 is SNEGSKA in the germline V gene (reference sequence). J lost 5 bases, V lost 6 bases, and 5 bases had no gene match. This CDR3 is 13 amino acids long. The CDR3, as DNA: TGCAGTGCGGTGGGACTAGCGGGTGACGAGCAGTACTTC. Protein sequence: CSAVGLAGDEQYF.

CDR3 sequence: CASSLSETADNEQFF. CDR3 coding DNA: TGTGCCAGCAGTCTTAGTGAGACGGCAGACAATGAGCAGTTCTTC. The V gene is TRBV12-3 or TRBV12-4, the J gene TRBJ2-1; D is ambiguous. This CDR3 has 15 residues. V was shortened by 5 bases and J by 5 bases, with 16 bases between the two germline ends.

The chain is built from TRBV7-2 and TRBJ2-5; D possibly matches TRBD1 or TRBD2 (5 bases each). CDR1 SGHTA and CDR2 FQGNSA come from the germline V gene. Trimming left V 5 bases short and J 5 bases short, with 15 bases between. The CDR3 loop spans 14 amino acids. CDR3 residues: CASSRGQGSETQYF. CDR3 coding DNA: TGTGCCAGCAGCCGGGGCCAGGGATCGGAGACCCAGTACTTC.

The chain uses TRBV28 and TRBJ2-4, with D possibly called TRBD1 or TRBD2 (6 bases each). V was clipped by 6 bases and J by 6 bases, with 18 bases between them. This CDR3 is 15 amino acids long. Germline CDR1 MDHEN, CDR2 SYDVKM. The DNA of the CDR3 is TGTGCCAGCAGATCCTGGTCGGGGGCAGGAAACATTCAGTACTTC. Protein sequence: CASRSWSGAGNIQYF.

The chain links TRBV20-1 to TRBJ2-2, with 7 bases matching TRBD1. The length of the CDR3 is 13 residues. V lost 2 bases to trimming and J lost 7 bases; unmatched junction nucleotides: 4. Per the germline V gene, CDR1 is DFQATT and CDR2 is SNEGSKA (reference sequence). The CDR3 region is CSARKQGNGELFF. The CDR3 bases are TGCAGTGCTAGAAAACAGGGGAACGGGGAGCTGTTTTTT.

This clonotype was seen a few times. Written as DNA, the CDR3 is TGTGCCAGCAGCGTAGTAGGGGGGGGCTACAATGAGCAGTTCTTC. Translating it yields CASSVVGGGYNEQFF. The rearrangement joins TRBV9 to TRBJ2-1; D may be TRBD2 (7 bases). CDR1 and CDR2 (germline): SGDLS, YYNGEE. CDR3 length: 15 residues. The V and J ends lost 0 bases and 3 bases respectively, with 10 bases between them.

The chain combines TRBV20-1 with TRBJ2-5; 13 bases are shared with TRBD2. The germline V gene encodes CDR1 DFQATT and CDR2 SNEGSKA (reference sequence). CDR3 length equals 16 residues. V dropped 3 bases and J dropped 8; count of bases not matched to a gene: 12. CDR3 sequence reads: CSASHKLAGGGGTQYF. CDR3 sequence (DNA): TGCAGTGCTAGTCACAAACTAGCGGGGGGGGGAGGAACCCAGTACTTC.

This clonotype was picked up one time. V gene TRBV7-9 combines with J gene TRBJ1-2; D not certain. The CDR3 loop spans 15 amino acids. Trimming pared 5 bases from V and 5 bases from J, leaving 18 bases between. Germline V lookup: CDR1 SEHNR, CDR2 FQNEAQ (reference sequence). The CDR3 DNA sequence: TGTGCCAGCAGCCCCCGTGGCGCCTCACAGTATGGCTACACCTTC. This encodes CASSPRGASQYGYTF.

This sequence joins TRBV3-1 and TRBJ1-2; tentatively, D is TRBD1 (6 bases). This CDR3 is built from 14 residues. CDR1 LGHDT and CDR2 YNNKEL come from the germline V gene (reference sequence). The V end was cut by 1 base, the J end by 7 bases, with 13 bases between. The CDR3 here is CASSQVSGAGGYTF. For the CDR3, the DNA is TGTGCCAGCAGCCAAGTATCAGGGGCTGGTGGCTACACCTTC.

V gene TRBV11-2 combines with J gene TRBJ2-1, with D possibly TRBD2 on 5 matching bases. Trimming shortened V by 5 bases and J by 0 bases, and 14 bases separated the two germline ends. This CDR3 contains 16 residues. The V gene's germline CDR1 is SGHAT and CDR2 FQNNGV. CDR3 protein: CASSPRGQSSYNEQFF. The CDR3 nucleotides read TGTGCCAGCAGCCCTAGAGGGCAGAGCTCCTACAATGAGCAGTTCTTC.

The chain has TRBV9 and TRBJ1-2; no definite D call. This CDR3 has 16 residues. Looked up from germline, CDR1 is SGDLS and CDR2 is YYNGEE. V was pared by 4 bases and J by 0 bases, with 16 bases between. CDR3: CASSLSGTSANYGYTF. The CDR3 DNA follows: TGTGCCAGCAGCTTGTCAGGTACCTCAGCTAACTATGGCTACACCTTC.

This chain links TRBV29-1 with TRBJ2-3; no clear D gene. V lost 6 bases and J lost 4, with 8 bases in between. CDR1 and CDR2 (germline): SQVTM, ANQGSEA. This CDR3 comprises 11 residues. In DNA, the CDR3 is TGCAGCGTGCAGTCTTCAGATACGCAGTATTTT. It translates to CSVQSSDTQYF.

The chain combines TRBV7-3 with TRBJ2-7, with D possibly being TRBD2 (6 bases). V gave up 6 bases and J gave up 1 base, with 16 bases separating them. CDR3 size: 15 residues. Germline V gene lookup returns CDR1 SGHTA and CDR2 FQGTGA. CDR3 residues: CASRPLGTLSYEQYF. The CDR3, as DNA: TGTGCCAGCAGGCCCCTCGGGACTCTATCCTACGAGCAGTACTTC.

CDR3 sequence: CASNRGQVSNIQYF. The DNA of the CDR3 is TGTGCCAGCAATAGAGGACAGGTCTCAAACATTCAGTACTTC. The chain is built from TRBV12-3 or TRBV12-4 and TRBJ2-4; 7 bases map to TRBD1. With 7 bases clipped from V and 6 bases from J, the junction kept 9 bases outside the gene matches. The CDR3 runs 14 residues.

The chain couples TRBV5-1 to TRBJ1-1; D might be TRBD1 (5 bases). Germline CDR1 SGHRS, CDR2 YFSETQ. The CDR3 contains 12 residues. V gave up 3 bases and J gave up 6 bases, with 9 bases separating them. The CDR3 nucleotides are TGCGCCAGCAGCTCCCAGGGACCTGAAGCTTTCTTT. Its translation: CASSSQGPEAFF.

The genes are TRBV7-9 and TRBJ2-7, with D maybe TRBD2 (5 bases). V lost 2 bases, J lost 7 bases, and 6 bases lay in between. Germline V lookup: CDR1 SEHNR, CDR2 FQNEAQ (reference sequence). CDR3 length equals 11 residues. This CDR3 reads CASSLWEEQYF. The CDR3 DNA reads TGTGCCAGCAGCTTATGGGAGGAGCAGTACTTC.

The rearrangement links TRBV5-6 to TRBJ2-5; D is possibly TRBD2 (6 bases). The V gene's germline CDR1 is SGHDT and CDR2 YYEEEE. Trimming shortened V by 2 bases and J by 4 bases, and 15 bases separated the two germline ends. The CDR3 has 15 amino acids. The CDR3: CASSFGTHPGETQYF. The DNA for the CDR3 is TGTGCCAGCAGCTTCGGGACTCACCCTGGAGAGACCCAGTACTTC.

The CDR3 sequence is CASSLIRYTQYF. CDR3 nucleotide sequence: TGTGCCAGCAGCTTAATTCGGTATACGCAGTATTTT. The chain has TRBV7-9 and TRBJ2-3; D gene unclear. Germline loops: CDR1 SEHNR, CDR2 FQNEAQ (reference sequence). Trimming left V 2 bases short and J 7 bases short, with 7 bases between. CDR3 length: 12 amino acids. Full variable domain (outside the CDR3, taken from reference TRBV7-9 and TRBJ2-3): DTGVSQNPRHKITKRGQNVTFRCDPISEHNRLYWYRQTLGQGPEFLTYFQNEAQLEKSRLLSDRFSAERPKGSFSTLEIQRTEQGDSAMYLCASSLIRYTQYFGPGTRLTVL.

The chain couples TRBV20-1 to TRBJ1-5; 10 bases are a match to TRBD1. The CDR3 length is 16 residues. CDR1 is DFQATT and CDR2 is SNEGSKA in the germline V gene (reference sequence). Germline trimming cut 5 bases from V and 2 bases from J; bases unmatched to any gene: 9. The CDR3 spells CSAPTGGAPGNQPQHF. The CDR3 region has the DNA TGCAGTGCTCCGACAGGGGGCGCCCCGGGCAATCAGCCCCAGCATTTT.

This clonotype was recorded a few times. This chain uses TRBV28 with TRBJ2-7; 7 bases agree with TRBD1. This CDR3 has 13 residues. Trimming at V came to 4 bases and at J to 1 base, leaving 1 base not matched to a gene. CDR1 and CDR2 from the germline V gene are MDHEN and SYDVKM. The CDR3 region has the DNA TGTGCCAGCAGTTCACAGGGGTCCTACGAGCAGTACTTC. Translating it yields CASSSQGSYEQYF.

The chain couples TRBV6-6 to TRBJ2-7; D may be TRBD2 (5 bases). V lost 7 bases, J lost 0 bases, and 10 bases lay in between. There are 13 residues in the CDR3. Germline values: CDR1 MNHNY, CDR2 SVGAGI (reference sequence). CDR3 region: CASKLASSYEQYF. In DNA form, the CDR3 reads TGTGCCAGCAAGCTAGCCTCCTCCTACGAGCAGTACTTC.

The chain uses TRBV5-1 and TRBJ2-3; TRBD2 agrees at 11 bases. The CDR3 length is 17 residues. Germline V gene lookup returns CDR1 SGHRS and CDR2 YFSETQ. The junction had 9 bases not matched to a gene; V was cut back by 4 bases and J by 2 bases. The CDR3 here is CASSPRGTSGITDTQYF. In DNA form, the CDR3 reads TGCGCCAGCAGCCCGAGAGGGACTAGCGGAATCACAGATACGCAGTATTTT.

The chain carries TRBV29-1 and TRBJ2-5, with 7 bases that match TRBD2. The germline V gene has CDR1 SQVTM and CDR2 ANQGSEA. V shed 0 bases and J 5 bases; nucleotides not matched to a gene: 3. The CDR3 is made up of 13 amino acids. This CDR3 is CSVEEWGGETQYF. CDR3 DNA sequence: TGCAGCGTTGAAGAATGGGGGGGTGAGACCCAGTACTTC.

This chain links TRBV3-1 with TRBJ2-1, with a tentative D call TRBD2 (5 bases). Germline loops: CDR1 LGHDT, CDR2 YNNKEL (reference sequence). The length of the CDR3 is 12 residues. With 4 bases removed from V and 9 bases from J, the gap between germline ends came to 10 bases. The CDR3, as DNA: TGTGCCAGCAGCCGAAATGAGGGTGAGCAGTTCTTC. Encoded protein: CASSRNEGEQFF.

This clonotype was observed a single time. The chain recombines TRBV2 with TRBJ1-1, with 8 bases identical to TRBD1. Germline trimming cut 4 bases from V and 1 base from J; bases unmatched to any gene: 2. The CDR3 runs 14 residues. Germline V gene lookup returns CDR1 SNHLY and CDR2 FYNNEI. The CDR3: CASSAGGTNTEAFF. CDR3 coding DNA: TGTGCCAGCAGTGCAGGGGGCACGAACACTGAAGCTTTCTTT.

The rearrangement uses TRBV12-3 or TRBV12-4 and TRBJ2-6, with D uncertain. The CDR3 contains 16 residues. V lost 3 bases and J 2 bases, leaving 11 bases between the germline ends. The CDR3 coding sequence is TGTGCCAGCAGTTTTTTGGCGTCGGCTGGGGCCAACGTCCTGACTTTC. Translation gives CASSFLASAGANVLTF.